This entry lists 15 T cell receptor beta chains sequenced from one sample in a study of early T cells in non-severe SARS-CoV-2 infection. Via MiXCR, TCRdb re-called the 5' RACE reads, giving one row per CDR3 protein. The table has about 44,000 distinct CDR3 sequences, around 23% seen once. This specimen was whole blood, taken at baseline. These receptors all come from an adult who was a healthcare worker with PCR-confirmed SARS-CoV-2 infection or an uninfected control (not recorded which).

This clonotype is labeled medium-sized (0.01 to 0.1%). In DNA form, the CDR3 reads TGTGCCAGCAGCCAAGGCGGCGGCGGCGAGCAGTACTTC. Residues: CASSQGGGGEQYF. The chain is built from TRBV3-1 and TRBJ2-7; unclear D gene. Germline CDR1 and CDR2: LGHDT and YNNKEL (reference sequence). The CDR3 runs to 13 residues. The V gene lost 1 base and the J gene lost 6 bases, with 10 bases spanning the gap.

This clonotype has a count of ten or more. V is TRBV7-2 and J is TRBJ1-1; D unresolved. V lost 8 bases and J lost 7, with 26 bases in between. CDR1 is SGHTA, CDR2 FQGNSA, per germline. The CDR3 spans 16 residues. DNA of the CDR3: TGTGCCAGCCTCTTCATTGGGCGCAGGACCAGATTTGAAGCTTTCTTT. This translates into CASLFIGRRTRFEAFF.

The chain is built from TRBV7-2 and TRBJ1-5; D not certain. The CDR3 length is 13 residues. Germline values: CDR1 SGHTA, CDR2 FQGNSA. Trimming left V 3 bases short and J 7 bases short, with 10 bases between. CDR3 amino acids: CASSFDGSQPQHF. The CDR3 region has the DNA TGTGCCAGCAGCTTTGACGGATCCCAGCCCCAGCATTTT. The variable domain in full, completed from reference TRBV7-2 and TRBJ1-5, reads GAGVSQSPSNKVTEKGKDVELRCDPISGHTALYWYRQSLGQGLEFLIYFQGNSAPDKSGLPSDRFSAERTGGSVSTLTIQRTQQEDSAVYLCASSFDGSQPQHFGDGTRLSIL.

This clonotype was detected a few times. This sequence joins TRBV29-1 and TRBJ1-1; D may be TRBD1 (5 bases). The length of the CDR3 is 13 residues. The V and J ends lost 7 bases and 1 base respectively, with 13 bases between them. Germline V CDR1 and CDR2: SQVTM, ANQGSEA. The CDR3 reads CSAERDRNTEAFF. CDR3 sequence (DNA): TGCAGCGCCGAAAGAGACAGGAACACTGAAGCTTTCTTT.

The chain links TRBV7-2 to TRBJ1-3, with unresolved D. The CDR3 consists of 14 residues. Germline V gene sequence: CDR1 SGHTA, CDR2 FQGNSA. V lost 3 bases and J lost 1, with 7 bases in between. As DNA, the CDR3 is TGTGCCAGCAGCTTTGGGTTTTCTGGAAACACCATATATTTT. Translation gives CASSFGFSGNTIYF.

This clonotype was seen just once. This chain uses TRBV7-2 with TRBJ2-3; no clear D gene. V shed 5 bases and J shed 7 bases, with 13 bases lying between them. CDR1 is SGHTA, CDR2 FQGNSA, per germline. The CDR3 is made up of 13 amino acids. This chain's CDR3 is CASSPTLVNTQYF. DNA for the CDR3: TGTGCCAGCAGCCCCACGTTAGTGAATACGCAGTATTTT.

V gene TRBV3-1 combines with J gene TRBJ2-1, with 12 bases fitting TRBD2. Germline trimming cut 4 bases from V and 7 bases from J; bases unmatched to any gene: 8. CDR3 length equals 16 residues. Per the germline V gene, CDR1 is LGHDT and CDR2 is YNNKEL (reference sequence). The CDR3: CASSLLLAGGQNEQFF. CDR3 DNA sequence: TGTGCCAGCAGCCTCCTCCTAGCGGGGGGGCAGAATGAGCAGTTCTTC.

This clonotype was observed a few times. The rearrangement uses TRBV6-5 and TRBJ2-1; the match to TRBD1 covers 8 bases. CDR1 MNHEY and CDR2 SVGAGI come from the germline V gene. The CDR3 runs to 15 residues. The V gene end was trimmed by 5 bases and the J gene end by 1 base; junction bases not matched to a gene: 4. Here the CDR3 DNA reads TGTGCCAGCAGTGCCCGGGACAGGTCCTACAATGAGCAGTTCTTC. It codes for CASSARDRSYNEQFF.

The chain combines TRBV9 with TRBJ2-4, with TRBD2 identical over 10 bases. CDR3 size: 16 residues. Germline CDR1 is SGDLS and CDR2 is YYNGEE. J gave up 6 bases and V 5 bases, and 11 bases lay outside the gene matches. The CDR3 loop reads CASSSGTSANRNIQYF. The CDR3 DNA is TGTGCCAGCAGTTCCGGGACTAGCGCTAATAGAAACATTCAGTACTTC.

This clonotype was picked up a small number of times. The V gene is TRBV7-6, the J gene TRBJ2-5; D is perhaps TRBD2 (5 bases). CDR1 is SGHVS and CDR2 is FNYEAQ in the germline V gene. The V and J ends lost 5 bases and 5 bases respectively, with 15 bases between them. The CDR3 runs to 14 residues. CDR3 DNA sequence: TGTGCCAGCAGCCAAGTCCGTACGGGGGAGACCCAGTACTTC. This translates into CASSQVRTGETQYF. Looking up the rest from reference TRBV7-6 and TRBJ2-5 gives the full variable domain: GAGVSQSPRYKVTKRGQDVALRCDPISGHVSLYWYRQALGQGPEFLTYFNYEAQQDKSGLPNDRFSAERPEGSISTLTIQRTEQRDSAMYRCASSQVRTGETQYFGPGTRLLVL.

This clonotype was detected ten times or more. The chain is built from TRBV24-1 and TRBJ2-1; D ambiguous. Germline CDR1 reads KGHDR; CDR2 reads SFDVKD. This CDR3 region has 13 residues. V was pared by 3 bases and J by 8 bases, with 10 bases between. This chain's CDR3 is CATSDDIGYEQFF. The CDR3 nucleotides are TGTGCCACCAGTGATGACATCGGTTATGAGCAGTTCTTC.

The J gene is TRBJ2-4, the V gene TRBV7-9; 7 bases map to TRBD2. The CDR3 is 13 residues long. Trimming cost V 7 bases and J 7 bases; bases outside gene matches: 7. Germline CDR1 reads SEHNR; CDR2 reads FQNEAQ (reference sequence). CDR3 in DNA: TGTGCCAGCAAAAGAGCGGGGACGAACATTCAGTACTTC. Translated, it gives CASKRAGTNIQYF.

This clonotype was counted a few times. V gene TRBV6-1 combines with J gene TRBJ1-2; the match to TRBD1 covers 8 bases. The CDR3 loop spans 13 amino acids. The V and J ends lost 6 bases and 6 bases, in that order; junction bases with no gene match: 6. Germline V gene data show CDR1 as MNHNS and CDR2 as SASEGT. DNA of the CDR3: TGTGCCAGCAGGGCATCAGGGGGCGATGGCTACACCTTC. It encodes CASRASGGDGYTF.

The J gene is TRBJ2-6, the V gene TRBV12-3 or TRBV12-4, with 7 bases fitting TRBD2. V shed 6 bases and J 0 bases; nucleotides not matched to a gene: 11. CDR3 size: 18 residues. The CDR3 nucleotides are TGTGCCAGCAGATCCCCTAGCGGATCGACCTCTGGGGCCAACGTCCTGACTTTC. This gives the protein CASRSPSGSTSGANVLTF.

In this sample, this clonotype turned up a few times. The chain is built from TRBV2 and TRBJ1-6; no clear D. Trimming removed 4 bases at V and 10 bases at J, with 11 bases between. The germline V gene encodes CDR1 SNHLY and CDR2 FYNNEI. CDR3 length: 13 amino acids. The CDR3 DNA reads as TGTGCCAGCAGTGTAGGGCGAGGCTCACCCCTCCACTTT. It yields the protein CASSVGRGSPLHF.